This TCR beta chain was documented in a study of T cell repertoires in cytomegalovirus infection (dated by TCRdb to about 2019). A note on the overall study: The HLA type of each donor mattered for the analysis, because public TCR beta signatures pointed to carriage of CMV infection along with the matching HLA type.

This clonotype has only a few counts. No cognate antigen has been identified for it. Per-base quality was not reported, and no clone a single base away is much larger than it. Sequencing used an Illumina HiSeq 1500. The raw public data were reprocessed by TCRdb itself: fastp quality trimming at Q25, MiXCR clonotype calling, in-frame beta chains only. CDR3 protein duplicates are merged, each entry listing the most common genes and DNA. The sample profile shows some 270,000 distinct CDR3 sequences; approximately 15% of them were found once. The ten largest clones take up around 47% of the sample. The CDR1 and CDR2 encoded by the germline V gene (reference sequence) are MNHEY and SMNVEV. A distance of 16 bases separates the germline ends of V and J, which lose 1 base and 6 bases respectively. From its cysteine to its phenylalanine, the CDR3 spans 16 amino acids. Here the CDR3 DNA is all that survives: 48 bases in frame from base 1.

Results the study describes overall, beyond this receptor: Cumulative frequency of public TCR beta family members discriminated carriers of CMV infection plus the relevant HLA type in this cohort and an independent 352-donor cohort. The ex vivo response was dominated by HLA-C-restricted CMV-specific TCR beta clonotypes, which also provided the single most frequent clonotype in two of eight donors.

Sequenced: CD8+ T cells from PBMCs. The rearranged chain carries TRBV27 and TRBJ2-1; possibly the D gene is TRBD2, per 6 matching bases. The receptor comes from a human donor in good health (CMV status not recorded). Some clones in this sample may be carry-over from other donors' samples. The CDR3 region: CASSLYSGRPPNEQFF. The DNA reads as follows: TGTGCCAGCAGTTTATATAGCGGTCGTCCGCCCAATGAGCAGTTCTTC.